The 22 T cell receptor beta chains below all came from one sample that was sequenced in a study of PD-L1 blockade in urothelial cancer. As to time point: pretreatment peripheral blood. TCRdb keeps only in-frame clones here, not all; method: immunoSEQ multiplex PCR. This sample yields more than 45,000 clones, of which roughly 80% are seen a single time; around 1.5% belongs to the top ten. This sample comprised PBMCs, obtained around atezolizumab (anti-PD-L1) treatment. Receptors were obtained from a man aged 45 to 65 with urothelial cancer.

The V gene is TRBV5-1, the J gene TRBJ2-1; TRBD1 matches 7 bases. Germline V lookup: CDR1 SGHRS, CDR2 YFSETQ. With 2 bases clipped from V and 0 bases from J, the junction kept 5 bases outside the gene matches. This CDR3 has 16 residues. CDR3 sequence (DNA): TGCGCCAGCAGCTTTTCGGGACAGAGCTCCTACAATGAGCAGTTCTTC. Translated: CASSFSGQSSYNEQFF.

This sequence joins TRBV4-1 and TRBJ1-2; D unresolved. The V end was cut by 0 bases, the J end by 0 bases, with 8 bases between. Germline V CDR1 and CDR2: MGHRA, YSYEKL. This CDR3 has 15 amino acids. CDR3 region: CASSQDAGTNYGYTF. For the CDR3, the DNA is TGCGCCAGCAGCCAAGATGCGGGGACTAACTATGGCTACACCTTC.

CDR3 in amino acids: CASSGRRGRNNYGYTF. In nucleotides, the CDR3 is TGTGCCAGCAGCGGCAGGAGGGGGCGAAACAACTATGGCTACACCTTC. This chain joins TRBV11-3 and TRBJ1-2; TRBD1 aligns across 7 bases. CDR3 size: 16 residues. Germline assignment: CDR1 SGHNT and CDR2 YENEEA. J gave up 2 bases and V 5 bases, and 11 bases lay outside the gene matches.

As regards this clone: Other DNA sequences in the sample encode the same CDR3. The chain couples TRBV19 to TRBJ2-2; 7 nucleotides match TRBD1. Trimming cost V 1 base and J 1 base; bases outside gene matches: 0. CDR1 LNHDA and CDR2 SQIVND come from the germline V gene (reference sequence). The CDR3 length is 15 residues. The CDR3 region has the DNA TGTGCCAGTAGTATAGGACAGGGGAACACCGGGGAGCTGTTTTTT. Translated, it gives CASSIGQGNTGELFF.

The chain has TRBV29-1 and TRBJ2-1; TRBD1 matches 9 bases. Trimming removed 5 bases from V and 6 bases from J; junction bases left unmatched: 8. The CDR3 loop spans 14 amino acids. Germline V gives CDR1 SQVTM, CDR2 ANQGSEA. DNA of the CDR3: TGCAGCGTTCTTACAGGGGGCAGGGGCAATGAGCAGTTCTTC. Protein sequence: CSVLTGGRGNEQFF.

The CDR3: CASSDKIRTGGSYEQYF. CDR3 DNA sequence: TGTGCCAGCAGTGATAAGATAAGGACAGGGGGCTCCTACGAGCAGTACTTC. This chain uses TRBV25-1 with TRBJ2-5; 10 bases line up with TRBD1. The J call may be mistaken, given a closer DNA end match to TRBJ2-7. The CDR3 sequence is 17 residues long. Per the germline V gene, CDR1 is MGHDK and CDR2 is SYGVNS.

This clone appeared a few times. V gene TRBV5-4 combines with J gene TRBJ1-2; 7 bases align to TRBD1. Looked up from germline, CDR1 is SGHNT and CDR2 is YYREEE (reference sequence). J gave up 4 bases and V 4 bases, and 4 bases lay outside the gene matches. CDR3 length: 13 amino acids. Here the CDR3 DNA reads TGTGCCAGCAGCCTGACAGGGATCTATGGCTACACCTTC. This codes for CASSLTGIYGYTF.

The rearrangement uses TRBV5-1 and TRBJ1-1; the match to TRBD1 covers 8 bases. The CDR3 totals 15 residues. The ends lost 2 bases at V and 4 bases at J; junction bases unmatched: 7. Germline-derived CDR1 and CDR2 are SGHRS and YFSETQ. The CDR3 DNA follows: TGCGCCAGCAGCTTCGACAGGGGAGGGGGCACTGAAGCTTTCTTT. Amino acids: CASSFDRGGGTEAFF.

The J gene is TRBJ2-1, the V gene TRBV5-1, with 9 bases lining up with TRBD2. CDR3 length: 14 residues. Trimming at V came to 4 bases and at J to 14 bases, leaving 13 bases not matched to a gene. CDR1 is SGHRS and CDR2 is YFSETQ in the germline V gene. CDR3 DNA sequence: TGCGCCAGCAGCGAAGGGACTAGCCCCTCCGTGGAGTTCTTC. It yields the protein CASSEGTSPSVEFF.

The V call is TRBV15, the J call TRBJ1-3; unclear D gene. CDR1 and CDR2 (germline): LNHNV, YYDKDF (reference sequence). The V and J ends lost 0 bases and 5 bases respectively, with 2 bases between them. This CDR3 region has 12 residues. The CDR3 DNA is TGTGCCACCAGCAGAGATAGAAACACCATATATTTT. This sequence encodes CATSRDRNTIYF.

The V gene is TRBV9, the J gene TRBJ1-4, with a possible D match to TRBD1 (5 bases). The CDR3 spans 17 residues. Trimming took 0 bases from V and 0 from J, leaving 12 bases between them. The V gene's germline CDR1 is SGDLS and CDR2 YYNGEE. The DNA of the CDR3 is TGTGCCAGCAGCGTAGGAAGCGGGGGAGCAACTAATGAAAAACTGTTTTTT. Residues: CASSVGSGGATNEKLFF. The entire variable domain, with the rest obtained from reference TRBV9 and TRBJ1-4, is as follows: DSGVTQTPKHLITATGQRVTLRCSPRSGDLSVYWYQQSLDQGLQFLIQYYNGEERAKGNILERFSAQQFPDLHSELNLSSLELGDSALYFCASSVGSGGATNEKLFFGSGTQLSVL.

Here the CDR3 reads CAIRGSTNTDTQYF. The CDR3 region has the DNA TGTGCCATCAGGGGGAGTACAAACACAGATACGCAGTATTTT. The gene calls are TRBV10-3 and TRBJ2-3; a weak D match, TRBD2 (5 bases). Germline V lookup: CDR1 ENHRY, CDR2 SYGVKD. This CDR3 is 14 amino acids long. Trimming left V 6 bases short and J 2 bases short, with 12 bases between.

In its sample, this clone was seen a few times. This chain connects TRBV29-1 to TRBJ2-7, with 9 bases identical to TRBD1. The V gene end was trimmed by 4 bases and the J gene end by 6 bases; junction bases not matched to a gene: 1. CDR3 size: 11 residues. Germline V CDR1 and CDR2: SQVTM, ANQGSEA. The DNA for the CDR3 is TGCAGCGTTGGGACAGGGGCCGAGCAGTACTTC. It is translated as CSVGTGAEQYF.

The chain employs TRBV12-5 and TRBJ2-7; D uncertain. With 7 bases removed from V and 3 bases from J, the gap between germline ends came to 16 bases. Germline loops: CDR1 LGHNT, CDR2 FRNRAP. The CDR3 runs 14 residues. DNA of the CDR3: TGTGCTAGTGCCACGAGTGGCGGCAACTACGAGCAGTACTTC. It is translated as CASATSGGNYEQYF.

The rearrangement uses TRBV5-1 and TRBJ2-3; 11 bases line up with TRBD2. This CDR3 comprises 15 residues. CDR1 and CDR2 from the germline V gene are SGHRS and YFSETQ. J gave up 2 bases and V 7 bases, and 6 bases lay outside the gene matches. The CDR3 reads CASARLAGLTDTQYF. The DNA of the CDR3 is TGCGCCAGCGCCCGACTAGCGGGGCTCACAGATACGCAGTATTTT.

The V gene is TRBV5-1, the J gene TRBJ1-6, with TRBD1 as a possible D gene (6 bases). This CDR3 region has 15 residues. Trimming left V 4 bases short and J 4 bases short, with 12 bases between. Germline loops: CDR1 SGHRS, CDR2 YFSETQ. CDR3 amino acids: CASSRGQTYNSPLHF. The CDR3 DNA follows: TGCGCCAGCAGCCGAGGACAGACGTATAATTCACCCCTCCACTTT.

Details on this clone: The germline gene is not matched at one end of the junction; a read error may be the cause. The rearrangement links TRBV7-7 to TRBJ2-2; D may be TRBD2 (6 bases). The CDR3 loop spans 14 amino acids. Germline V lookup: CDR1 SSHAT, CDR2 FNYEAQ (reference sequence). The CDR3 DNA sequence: TGTGCTAGCAGCCGCCTGGGGGGCACCGGGGAGCTGTTTTTT. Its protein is CASSRLGGTGELFF.

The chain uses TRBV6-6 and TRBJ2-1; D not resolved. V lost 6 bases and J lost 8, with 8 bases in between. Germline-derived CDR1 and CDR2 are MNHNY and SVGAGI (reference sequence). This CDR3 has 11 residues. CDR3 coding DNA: TGTGCCAGCAGCCCACGCGATGAGCAGTTCTTC. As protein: CASSPRDEQFF.

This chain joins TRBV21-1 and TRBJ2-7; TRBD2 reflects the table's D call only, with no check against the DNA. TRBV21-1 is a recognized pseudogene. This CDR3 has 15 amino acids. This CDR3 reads CASSPDYPSSYEQYV. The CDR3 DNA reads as TGTGCCAGCAGTCCCGACTACCCGAGCTCCTACGAGCAGTACGTC.

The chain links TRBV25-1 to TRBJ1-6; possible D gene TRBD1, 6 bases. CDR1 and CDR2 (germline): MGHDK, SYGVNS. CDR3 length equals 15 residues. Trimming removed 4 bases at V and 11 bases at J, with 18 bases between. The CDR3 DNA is TGTGCCAGCAGTGGGGGGCGGATGGGTAGTCCACCCCTCCACTTT. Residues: CASSGGRMGSPPLHF.

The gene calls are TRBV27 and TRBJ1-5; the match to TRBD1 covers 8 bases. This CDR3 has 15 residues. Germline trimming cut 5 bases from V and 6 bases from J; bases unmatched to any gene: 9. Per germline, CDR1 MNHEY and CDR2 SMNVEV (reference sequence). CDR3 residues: CASSLTGGRTQPQHF. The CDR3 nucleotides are TGTGCCAGCAGTCTCACAGGGGGGCGGACTCAGCCCCAGCATTTT.

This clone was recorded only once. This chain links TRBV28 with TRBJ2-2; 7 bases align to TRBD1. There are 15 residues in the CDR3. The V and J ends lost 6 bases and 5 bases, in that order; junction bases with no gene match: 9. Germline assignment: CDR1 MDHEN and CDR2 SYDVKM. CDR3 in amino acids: CASSPIDRVTGELFF. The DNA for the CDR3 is TGTGCCAGCAGCCCAATCGACAGGGTAACCGGGGAGCTGTTTTTT.